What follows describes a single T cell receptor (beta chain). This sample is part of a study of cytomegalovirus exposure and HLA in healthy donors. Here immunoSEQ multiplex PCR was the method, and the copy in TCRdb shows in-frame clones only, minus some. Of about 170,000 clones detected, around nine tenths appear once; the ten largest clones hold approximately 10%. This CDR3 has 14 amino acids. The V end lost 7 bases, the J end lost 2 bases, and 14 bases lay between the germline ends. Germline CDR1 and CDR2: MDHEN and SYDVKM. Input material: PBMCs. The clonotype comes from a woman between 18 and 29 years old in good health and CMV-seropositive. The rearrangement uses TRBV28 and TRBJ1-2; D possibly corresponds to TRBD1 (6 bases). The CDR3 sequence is CASTSAGVNYGYTF. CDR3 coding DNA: TGTGCCAGCACTTCAGCAGGGGTCAACTATGGCTACACCTTC.